Below, one TCR beta chain is given with its context. As yet, its antigen is unknown. The data belong to a study of CD4 T cells in relation to SARS-CoV-2 and coronaviruses. General study findings and limits: Around 60% of donors had memory CD4+ clonotypes crossrecognizing SARS-CoV-2 and common cold coronavirus spike.

CDR3 length: 13 amino acids. Germline CDR1 is GTSNPN and CDR2 is SVGIG (reference sequence). The germline V and J ends were trimmed by 4 bases and 5 bases, with 12 bases remaining between them. Profiled with immunoSEQ multiplex PCR; TCRdb holds only in-frame clones, not every one. The table includes about 38,000 clones, 85% to 90% detected once. The receptor's source is an adult with COVID-19. Sequenced material: memory CD4+ T cells from PBMCs. The chain links TRBV30 to TRBJ2-1; D may be TRBD1 (6 bases). CDR3 bases: TGTGCCTGGATGTGGGGGCTCAACAATGAGCAGTTCTTC. It yields the protein CAWMWGLNNEQFF.